The sample holds a few counts of the clone carrying this T cell receptor (beta chain). Participants reported their clinical history, and cohort assignment relied on those reports. The ends lost 1 base at V and 12 bases at J; junction bases unmatched: 9. CDR3 length equals 13 residues. Germline V gene data show CDR1 as SGHDT and CDR2 as YYEEEE. In the original analysis: Researchers report that nucleated cell counts were estimated from reference gene primer amplification. Libraries were prepared by immunoSEQ multiplex PCR; TCRdb keeps only in-frame clonotypes and omits some of them. V, J and clone size are those of that table, while D and trimming were read from the DNA. This table has 300,000 to 450,000 clones, around 87% appearing once. This record belongs to a study of blood T cell repertoires in COVID-19. At the level of the study: T cells, B-cell-depleted T cells, or PBMCs provided the cDNA or gDNA that served as material.

The receptor comes from a man in his thirties or forties who had recovered from COVID-19. This chain joins TRBV5-6 and TRBJ1-1; 7 bases match TRBD1. Source material: PBMCs or T cells enriched from blood (not recorded which). The DNA for the CDR3 is TGTGCCAGCAGCTTGTTCAGTGGCAGGGGGACTTTCTTT. Protein product: CASSLFSGRGTFF.